The TCR beta chain under discussion was sequenced for a study of T cells in Graves' hyperthyroidism and ophthalmopathy (dated by TCRdb to between 2019 and 2020). For the wider study: Peripheral blood samples were taken at initial diagnosis, before any treatment was given. A discovery cohort of about a hundred patients, 43 with Graves' ophthalmopathy and over 55 with stable Graves' hyperthyroidism, was used to find distinguishing TCR V-J signatures. Prospective prediction of ophthalmopathy was tested in an independent validation cohort consisting of some 19 hyperthyroidism patients and approximately 16 patients who later progressed to ophthalmopathy. The 100 discovery patients were divided at random into training and test sets in a 7:3 ratio. Thyroid tissue and blood T-cell repertoires from more than five Graves' hyperthyroidism patients were also compared in the study. After blood sampling, hyperthyroidism patients were treated with methimazole at a starting dose of 30 mg daily, and ophthalmopathy patients were treated with high-dose intravenous methylprednisolone. The paper reports TCR Vbeta CDR3 sequencing of approximately 130 peripheral blood samples: 43 ophthalmopathy, fewer than 85 hyperthyroidism and roughly 17 progressor patients.

Amplification of TCR beta CDR3 regions was carried out from RNA transcripts. For the first round of RT-PCR on the TCR CDR3, the HTBI primer set was used together with the Qiagen OneStep RT-PCR kit. Libraries were constructed in a second round of multiplex PCR, after which size selection and purification were carried out. The libraries were sequenced on an Illumina HiSeq2000 using paired-end 100 bp reads. From the authors' description of their analysis: SOAPnuke was used to process the raw data, throwing out any read that contained adapters or uncalled bases, had a mean Phred below 15, or lacked an exact constant-primer or identifier match. COPE v1.2.5 was used to merge the high-quality paired reads, and each unique nucleotide sequence was defined as a clonotype. Clonotypes were aligned to IMGT TRBV, TRBD and TRBJ reference segments using MiTCR v1.1. The analysis was restricted to V-J combinations with a frequency above 0.0001, which together covered 99.2% of the repertoires. A TCS score was defined as the ratio between F50 (clonal expansion) and ExV (chaos), using BLOSUM62-based TCRdist between CDR3 peptides within each V-J. Welch's t-statistics and random forest reduced 500 to 650 V-J features to some 14, which were used in a naive Bayes classifier (R e1071). The public reads were reanalyzed by TCRdb: fastp trimming at Q25, MiXCR alignment, in-frame beta chains only. Entries that share a CDR3 protein sequence are merged under the most common genes and DNA. These V and J calls originate from TCRdb's pipeline instead of the authors' own analysis. This sample lists under 300,000 distinct CDR3 sequences; roughly an eighth were detected once. The top ten clones comprise 7.9% of the sample.

The full study reports these points: No statistical method was used to fix the sample size in advance, and group allocation was not hidden from the investigators. Most expanded thyroid clonotypes (frequency above 0.001) were also detected in blood, suggesting blood repertoires may reflect thyroid immune responses. During validation, the model predicted progression to ophthalmopathy a median of approximately 7 months ahead of onset, with 60% to 71% sensitivity and almost 75% specificity. In cross-validation, a model built on a 13 V-J signature told ophthalmopathy apart from stable hyperthyroidism with about 90% sensitivity and about 81% specificity, and in testing the same model reached 80%/75%.

Graves' hyperthyroidism was defined as stable when no progression to ophthalmopathy occurred over 18 months of follow-up. Hyperthyroidism patients were newly diagnosed, had a disease duration of under 2 months, and were aged 18 to 65 years. Any patient with an uncontrolled infection, another autoimmune disease, pregnancy or lactation was excluded. Diagnoses relied on clinical symptoms, serum thyroxine and TRAb, thyroid ultrasound and orbital computed tomography. PBMCs were separated from approximately 9.9 ml of fresh peripheral blood using Ficoll-Paque density gradient centrifugation. Total RNA was extracted using Trizol reagent, and RNA quality was assessed on an Agilent 2100 Bioanalyzer. This clonotype was counted many times. No cognate antigen has been identified for it. No base-level quality is on record; no much larger clone is a single base apart. The sequencing input was blood. The TCR sequence derives from a woman between 40 and 55 years old with Graves' hyperthyroidism.

This receptor has the CDR3 CASSTTSTNTEAFF. Read as DNA, the sequence is TGTGCCAGTAGTACGACATCGACGAACACTGAAGCTTTCTTT. The V and J segments used are TRBV19 and TRBJ1-1; too little of a D gene remains to name it. The CDR3 contains 14 residues, cysteine and phenylalanine counted. Of all the DNA, just the CDR3 is kept, 42 bases in frame from base 1. CDR1 and CDR2 were assigned from the germline V gene (reference sequence) as LNHDA and SQIVND. V loses 4 bases, J loses 1 base, and the germline ends lie 10 bases apart.